The subject of this entry is one T cell receptor (beta chain). Its target is not known. The data were produced by immunoSEQ multiplex PCR, yet TCRdb's version contains in-frame clones alone and is incomplete. The table records a few hundred thousand clones, approximately 95% of them present only once. This entry belongs to a study of T cell responses to AZD1222 COVID-19 vaccine. General observations from the study: Spike-wide coverage was observed for vaccine-associated CD4 TCRs, with dominant responses at 160-218 and 743-854. Among spike-specific TCRs, nearly half reportedly target unmutated variant regions. Rises in breadth and depth of Spike-specific TCRs came after two AZD1222 doses. There were mostly white British donors and more females than males, and clonal diversity was possibly underestimated.

The CDR3 contains 16 residues. Sequences were derived from peripheral blood, sampled on day 0 of AZD1222 vaccination. The V call is TRBV21-1, the J call TRBJ2-7; the table's D gene call, TRBD2, was not cross checked with the DNA. TRBV21-1 is classified as a pseudogene. The origin of this receptor is an adult in good health. The CDR3 sequence: CASSSCLRGGDYEQYF. CDR3 in DNA: TGTGCCAGCAGCAGTTGCCTAAGAGGGGGGGACTACGAGCAGTACTTC.